This is a list of T cell receptor beta chains from one sample in a study of cytomegalovirus exposure and HLA in healthy donors. Sequencing used immunoSEQ multiplex PCR; TCRdb keeps in-frame clones, though not all of them. The table shows 200,000 to 250,000 clones, with over 65% occurring only once. The material sequenced was PBMCs. These receptors all stem from a woman aged 18-29 years in good health and CMV-seronegative. Each CDR3 is given with its conserved first and last residue. D genes are given only for firm matches. Clone size is given for some rows only: seen once, a few or many times, or a class if the clone is expanded.

size,V,J,D,DNA,CDR3
-,TRBV2,TRBJ2-2,-,TGTGCCAGCAGCGCCCAGGAGAACGCCGGGGAGCTGTTTTTT,CASSAQENAGELFF
-,TRBV6-5,TRBJ1-2,TRBD1,TGTGCCAGCAGTTCCCCACAGACAGGGGACTATGGCTACACCTTC,CASSSPQTGDYGYTF
-,TRBV15,TRBJ2-7,-,TGTGCCACCAGCAGAGATACAGGCTACGAGCAGTACTTC,CATSRDTGYEQYF
-,TRBV2,TRBJ2-2,TRBD1,TGTGCCAGCAGTGATCAGGGGGCCATGGTTTTCGGGGAGCTGTTTTTT,CASSDQGAMVFGELFF
-,TRBV4-1,TRBJ2-5,-,TGCGCCAGCAGCCAGAGTCTAGTAAAAGAGACCCAGTACTTC,CASSQSLVKETQYF
once,TRBV4-1,TRBJ1-1,TRBD1,TGCGCCAGCAGCCAAAGGGACAGGGCCTTAAACTGGGGAAACACTGAAGCTTTCTTT,CASSQRDRALNWGNTEAFF
-,TRBV28,TRBJ1-5,-,TGTGCCAGCAGTTTGTCCCGGGACCCGCCCCAGCATTTT,CASSLSRDPPQHF
-,TRBV2,TRBJ1-2,-,TGTGCCAGCACGGAGGGGAACTATGGCTACACCTTC,CASTEGNYGYTF
-,TRBV5-8,TRBJ2-7,-,TGTGCCAGCAGCCCATGGCGGGACAGCTCCTACGAGCAGTACTTC,CASSPWRDSSYEQYF
once,TRBV6-1,TRBJ2-3,-,TGTGCCAGCAGCGCCGGGACGGCTAGCACAGATACGCAGTATTTT,CASSAGTASTDTQYF
-,TRBV27,TRBJ2-1,TRBD2,TGTGCCAGCAGTTTGAGGGGCAGGGCGGGGGGCTCCTACAATGAGCAGTTCTTC,CASSLRGRAGGSYNEQFF
once,TRBV18,TRBJ2-1,TRBD1,TGTGCCAGCTCACCACTCGGGACAGAGTACAATGAGCAGTTCTTC,CASSPLGTEYNEQFF
-,TRBV18,TRBJ1-5,-,TGTGCCAGCTCACTGATAACCCGGGAAAGCAATCAGCCCCAGCATTTT,CASSLITRESNQPQHF
-,TRBV29-1,TRBJ1-5,-,TGCAGCCCAAGGGTGAAAAGCAATCAGCCCCAGCATTTT,CSPRVKSNQPQHF
once,TRBV28,TRBJ1-4,-,TGTGCCAGCAGGCAGGGCGGGTTCCCAACTAATGAAAAACTGTTTTTT,CASRQGGFPTNEKLFF
-,TRBV18,TRBJ1-1,TRBD1,TGTGCCAGCTCATCCGACAGGGTGGGGTTGAACACTGAAGCTTTCTTT,CASSSDRVGLNTEAFF
once,TRBV25-1,TRBJ1-1,-,TGTGCCAGCAGTGAATTGGCGGGGGACCCGAACACTGAAGCTTTCTTT,CASSELAGDPNTEAFF
-,TRBV28,TRBJ1-3,-,TGTGCCAGCAGTGGCGGGGCGCGAGGTTGGGGAAACACCATATATTTT,CASSGGARGWGNTIYF